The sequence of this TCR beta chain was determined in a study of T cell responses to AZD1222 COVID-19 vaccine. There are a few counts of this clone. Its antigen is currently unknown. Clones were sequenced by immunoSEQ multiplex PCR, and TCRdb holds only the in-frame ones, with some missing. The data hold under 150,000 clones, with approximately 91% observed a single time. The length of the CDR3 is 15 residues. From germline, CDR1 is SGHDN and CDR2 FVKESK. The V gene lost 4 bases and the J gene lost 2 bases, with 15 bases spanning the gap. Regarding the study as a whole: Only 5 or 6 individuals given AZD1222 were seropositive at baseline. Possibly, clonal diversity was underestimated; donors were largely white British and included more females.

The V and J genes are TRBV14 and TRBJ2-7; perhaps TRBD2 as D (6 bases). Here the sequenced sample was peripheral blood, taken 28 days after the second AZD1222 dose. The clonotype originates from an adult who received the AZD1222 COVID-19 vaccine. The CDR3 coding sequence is TGTGCCAGCAGCCGCCAAGGGCGGGGCCCCTACGAGCAGTACTTC. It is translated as CASSRQGRGPYEQYF.